This entry lists 15 T cell receptor beta chains sequenced from one sample in a study of blood T cells in healthy people across ages. PCR was performed a second time for roughly 7 to 12 cycles using a sample-barcoded 5' primer and a J-beta primer mix. TCRdb re-analysed the 5' RACE reads in MiXCR, keeping a single row per CDR3 protein. Found here are 800,000 to 950,000 distinct CDR3 sequences, roughly 34% of them singletons; the top ten hold 13%. What was sequenced was blood. These receptor sequences come from a young man in good health.

This clonotype has just one count. A read error may be the cause here, since a much bigger clone is one base away. This chain connects TRBV12-3 or TRBV12-4 to TRBJ1-4; 7 bases align to TRBD1. The CDR3 runs to 12 residues. The junction had 6 bases not matched to a gene; V was cut back by 7 bases and J by 10 bases. The CDR3 nucleotides read TGTGCCAGCACCCCGGGACAGACAAAACTGTTTTTT. This sequence encodes CASTPGQTKLFF.

This clonotype came up a few times. V and J are TRBV7-2 and TRBJ2-2; the D is unclear. Between the trimmed V and J ends, which lost 4 bases and 4 bases, there was a span of 13 bases. The CDR3 has 15 residues. CDR1 is SGHTA and CDR2 is FQGNSA in the germline V gene. The CDR3 loop reads CASSYGFPGTGELFF. For the CDR3, the DNA is TGTGCCAGCAGCTACGGTTTTCCGGGCACCGGGGAGCTGTTTTTT.

The CDR3 DNA reads TGTGCCAGCAGCGACCACGAGGGGGGCGGGGAGACCCAGTACTTC. The encoded protein is CASSDHEGGGETQYF. The chain has TRBV12-3 or TRBV12-4 and TRBJ2-5; D assignment may be TRBD1 or TRBD2 (6 bases each). Trimming took 6 bases from V and 5 from J, leaving 19 bases between them. CDR3 length: 15 residues.

The chain is built from TRBV12-3 or TRBV12-4 and TRBJ2-1; TRBD1 matches 7 bases. The CDR3 has 16 residues. V trimming: 5 bases; J trimming: 13 bases; junction bases outside the gene matches: 20. The CDR3 loop is CASSDTRAGGRETQFF. In nucleotides, the CDR3 is TGTGCCAGCAGTGACACCCGGGCAGGGGGTAGAGAGACCCAGTTCTTC.

This clonotype was observed a few times. V usage is TRBV29-1 and J usage is TRBJ2-5, with D tentatively TRBD2 (6 bases). V was shortened by 7 bases and J by 4 bases, with 16 bases between the two germline ends. CDR3 length equals 13 residues. Germline assignment: CDR1 SQVTM and CDR2 ANQGSEA. CDR3 residues: CSEGTPNSETQYF. CDR3 sequence (DNA): TGCAGCGAGGGGACTCCCAACTCAGAGACCCAGTACTTC.

The chain couples TRBV5-1 to TRBJ2-3; TRBD2 agrees at 9 bases. CDR1 is SGHRS and CDR2 is YFSETQ in the germline V gene. The CDR3 has 18 amino acids. With V trimmed by 0 bases and J by 0 bases, 8 bases remained unmatched. This CDR3 reads CASSLGASGASSTDTQYF. CDR3 bases: TGCGCCAGCAGCTTGGGGGCTAGCGGGGCCTCTAGCACAGATACGCAGTATTTT. Full variable domain (outside the CDR3, taken from reference TRBV5-1 and TRBJ2-3): KAGVTQTPRYLIKTRGQQVTLSCSPISGHRSVSWYQQTPGQGLQFLFEYFSETQRNKGNFPGRFSGRQFSNSRSEMNVSTLELGDSALYLCASSLGASGASSTDTQYFGPGTRLTVL.

The chain couples TRBV19 to TRBJ1-1, with D uncertain. Germline assignment: CDR1 LNHDA and CDR2 SQIVND (reference sequence). The CDR3 contains 13 residues. The ends were cut back, 6 bases at V and 1 base at J, with 9 bases in the middle. The CDR3 DNA reads as TGTGCCAGTAGCACTACATCGAACACTGAAGCTTTCTTT. Translating gives CASSTTSNTEAFF.

Points on this clonotype: This may arise from a read error, as a much more abundant clone is one base away. V gene TRBV25-1 combines with J gene TRBJ2-5; D remains ambiguous. CDR1 is MGHDK and CDR2 is SYGVNS in the germline V gene. This CDR3 region has 16 residues. CDR3 protein: CAGSEEGNSLRGTQYF. CDR3 nucleotide sequence: TGTGCCGGCAGTGAAGAAGGAAACAGCCTCCGTGGGACCCAGTACTTC.

This clonotype has only a few counts. The genes are TRBV5-1 and TRBJ2-5; D tentatively reads TRBD1 or TRBD2 (6 bases each). The V and J ends lost 3 bases and 3 bases respectively, with 12 bases between them. The CDR3 covers 14 residues. The germline V gene encodes CDR1 SGHRS and CDR2 YFSETQ. The CDR3 here is CASSSRDTKETQYF. The DNA of the CDR3 is TGCGCCAGCAGCTCGCGGGACACAAAAGAGACCCAGTACTTC.

CDR3 sequence reads: CASSEQGSNEKLFF. The DNA of the CDR3 is TGTGCCAGCAGCGAACAGGGATCTAATGAAAAACTGTTTTTT. V usage is TRBV7-9 and J usage is TRBJ1-4; possible D gene TRBD1, 6 bases. CDR1 SEHNR and CDR2 FQNEAQ come from the germline V gene (reference sequence). The CDR3 extends over 14 amino acids. V lost 5 bases, J lost 3 bases, and 10 bases lay in between.

This clonotype has at least ten counts. CDR3 sequence: CASSQDLRAGTLRGYTF. The CDR3 nucleotides read TGTGCCAGCAGCCAAGATCTAAGGGCCGGGACTTTAAGAGGCTACACCTTC. The gene calls are TRBV3-1 and TRBJ1-2; TRBD1 might be the D (5 bases). CDR1 is LGHDT, CDR2 YNNKEL, per germline (reference sequence). CDR3 length equals 17 residues. Trimming cost V 0 bases and J 8 bases, with 22 bases left between them.

This clonotype was counted only a few times. This chain connects TRBV12-3 or TRBV12-4 to TRBJ2-5; TRBD2 is a possible D gene (7 bases). Trimming removed 3 bases from V and 4 bases from J, with 18 bases in between. The CDR3 length is 16 residues. The DNA of the CDR3 is TGTGCCAGCAGTTTGTGGCTCTCGGGGGGCGTAGAGACCCAGTACTTC. Translation gives CASSLWLSGGVETQYF.

The CDR3 loop reads CASSRFLGSSVLTF. CDR3 nucleotide sequence: TGTGCCAGCTCACGATTCCTGGGATCAAGCGTCCTGACTTTC. This chain joins TRBV18 and TRBJ2-6, with D unclear. Trimming took 4 bases from V and 12 from J, leaving 16 bases between them. Germline V gives CDR1 KGHSH, CDR2 LQKENI. This CDR3 region has 14 residues.

Comment on this clonotype: A much larger clone lies a single base off, so this may be a read error. As DNA, the CDR3 is TGCAGCGTTATTTCCCCAGGGGGAAGGGGAGAGACCCAGTACTTC. It encodes CSVISPGGRGETQYF. This sequence joins TRBV29-1 and TRBJ2-5; 7 bases map to TRBD1. This CDR3 is 15 amino acids long. Losses at the gene ends were 5 bases for V and 4 bases for J; bases not matched to a gene: 13. Germline loops: CDR1 SQVTM, CDR2 ANQGSEA.

The chain is built from TRBV2 and TRBJ1-1; D ambiguous. The V end lost 3 bases, the J end lost 5 bases, and 10 bases lay between the germline ends. This CDR3 is built from 13 residues. CDR1 SNHLY and CDR2 FYNNEI come from the germline V gene. The DNA of the CDR3 is TGTGCCAGCAGTGAGGAGGTCTGGACTGAAGCTTTCTTT. Translating it yields CASSEEVWTEAFF.